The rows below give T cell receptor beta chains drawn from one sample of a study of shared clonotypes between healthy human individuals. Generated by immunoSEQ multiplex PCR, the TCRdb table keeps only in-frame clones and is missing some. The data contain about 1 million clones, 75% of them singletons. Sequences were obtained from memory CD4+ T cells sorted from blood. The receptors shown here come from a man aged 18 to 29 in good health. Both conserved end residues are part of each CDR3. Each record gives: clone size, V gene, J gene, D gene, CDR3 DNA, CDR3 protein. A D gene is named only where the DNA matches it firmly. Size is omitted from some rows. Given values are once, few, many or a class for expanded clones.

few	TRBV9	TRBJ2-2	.	TGTGCCAGCAGCGTAGGCGGGAACGCGAACACCGGGGAGCTGTTTTTT	CASSVGGNANTGELFF
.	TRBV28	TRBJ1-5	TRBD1	TGTGCCAGCAGTGGATCGACCGGGACAGGGGATAGCAATCAGCCCCAGCATTTT	CASSGSTGTGDSNQPQHF
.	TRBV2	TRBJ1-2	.	TGTGCCAGCAGTGAAGATAAGGTATACTATGGCTACACCTTC	CASSEDKVYYGYTF
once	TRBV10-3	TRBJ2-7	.	TGTGCCATCAGTGAGTCGACGCCCCGCGAGCAGTACTTC	CAISESTPREQYF
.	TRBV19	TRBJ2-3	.	TGTGCCAGTAGTTCGGGACCCTTGGGAGATACGCAGTATTTT	CASSSGPLGDTQYF
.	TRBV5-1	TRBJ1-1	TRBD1	TGCGCCAGTAGAGGACAGGGGGCAAGCACTGAAGCTTTCTTT	CASRGQGASTEAFF
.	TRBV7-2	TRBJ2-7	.	TGTGCCAGCAGCTTACAGGGCGGAGGCTACGAGCAGTACTTC	CASSLQGGGYEQYF
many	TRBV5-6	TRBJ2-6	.	TGTGCCAGCAGCTTCATTGACAGGTCTAATGCTGGGGCCAACGTCCTGACTTTC	CASSFIDRSNAGANVLTF
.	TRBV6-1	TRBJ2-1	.	TGTGCCAGTCGAAGAGACGGGGGGCTTTACAATGAGCAGTTCTTC	CASRRDGGLYNEQFF
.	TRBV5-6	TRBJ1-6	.	TGTGCCAGCAGCTTGTCAGATTATAATTCACCCCTCCACTTT	CASSLSDYNSPLHF
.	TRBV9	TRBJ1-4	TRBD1	TGTGCCAGCAGCGTAGGACAGGGGGCGCAGAGCACTAATGAAAAACTGTTTTTT	CASSVGQGAQSTNEKLFF
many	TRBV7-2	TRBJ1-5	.	TGTGCCAGCAGCTTAGGGGATTATAGCAATCAGCCCCAGCATTTT	CASSLGDYSNQPQHF
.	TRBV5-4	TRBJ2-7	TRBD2	TGTGCCAGCAGCCCCGCCGGGCGGGGGAGGGAGCAGTACTTC	CASSPAGRGREQYF
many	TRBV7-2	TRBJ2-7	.	TGTGCCAGCAGCTGGGGAGCCTCCTCCTACGAGCAGTACTTC	CASSWGASSYEQYF
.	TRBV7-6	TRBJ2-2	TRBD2	TGTGCCAGCAGACTTACTAGCGGAACGAACACCGGGGAGCTGTTTTTT	CASRLTSGTNTGELFF
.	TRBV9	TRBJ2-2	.	TGTGCCAGCACCGAAAAACCCAACACCGGGGAGCTGTTTTTT	CASTEKPNTGELFF
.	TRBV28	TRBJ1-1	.	TGTGCCAGCAGTTTATATTTTGCAGGGAACACTGAAGCTTTCTTT	CASSLYFAGNTEAFF
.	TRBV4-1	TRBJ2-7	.	TGCGCCAGCAGCCAAGCCGGAGCGGCACTCCTGGGGGAGCAGTACTTC	CASSQAGAALLGEQYF
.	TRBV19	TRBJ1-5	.	TGTGCCACCGAAAGGGTAGGGAGCAATCAGCCCCAGCATTTT	CATERVGSNQPQHF
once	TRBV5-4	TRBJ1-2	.	TGTGCCAGCAGCGTACCTAGCGGGTTCTATGGCTACACCTTC	CASSVPSGFYGYTF
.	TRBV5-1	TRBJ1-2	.	TGCGCCAGCAGCCCCAGGACATCGCATGGCTACACCTTC	CASSPRTSHGYTF
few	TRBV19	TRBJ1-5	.	TGTGCCAGTACAAATACAGGGCGTCAGCCCCAGCATTTT	CASTNTGRQPQHF
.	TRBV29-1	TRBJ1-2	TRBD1	TGCAGCGTTTCGACAGGGGAGTATGGCTACACCTTC	CSVSTGEYGYTF
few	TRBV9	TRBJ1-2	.	TGTGCCAGCAGCAATCCCAGTAGGGGAGGGGACTATGGCTACACCTTC	CASSNPSRGGDYGYTF
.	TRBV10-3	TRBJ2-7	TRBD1	TGTGCCATCAGCCGGGACAGGGTTGGCGAGCAGTACTTC	CAISRDRVGEQYF
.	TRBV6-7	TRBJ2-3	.	TGTGCCAGAGGGCGGGGCGGTCGCACAGATACGCAGTATTTT	CARGRGGRTDTQYF
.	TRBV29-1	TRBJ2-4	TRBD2	TGCAGCGTCCATGGACTAGCGGCCCAACAAAACATTCAGCACTTC	CSVHGLAAQQNIQHF
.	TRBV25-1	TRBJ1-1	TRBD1	TGTGCCAGCAGTGCGCCCCCGGGACAGGGGAAGGTGAACACTGAAGCTTTCTTT	CASSAPPGQGKVNTEAFF
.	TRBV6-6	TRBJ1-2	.	TGTGCCAGCAGTTACTTAGCAGCTAACTATGGCTACACCTTC	CASSYLAANYGYTF
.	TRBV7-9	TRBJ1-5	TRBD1	TGTGCCAGCAGCCCCGGGACAGGGAGGACTCAGCCCCAGCATTTT	CASSPGTGRTQPQHF
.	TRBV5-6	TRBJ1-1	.	TGTGCCAGCAGCTTGGCCTTGGCCACTGAAGCTTTCTTT	CASSLALATEAFF
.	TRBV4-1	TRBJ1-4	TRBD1	TGCGCCAGCAGCCAACTTACGACAGGGAATGAAAAACTGTTTTTT	CASSQLTTGNEKLFF
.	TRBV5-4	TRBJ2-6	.	TGTGCCAGCAGCTACAGTACCTCTGGGGCCAACGTCCTGACTTTC	CASSYSTSGANVLTF
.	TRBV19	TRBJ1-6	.	TGTGCCAGTAGTATTCAAAAAAATAATTCACCCCTCCACTTT	CASSIQKNNSPLHF
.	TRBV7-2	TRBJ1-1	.	TGTGCCAGCAGCTTACCTCCCGGGGGGTCCAACACTGAAGCTTTCTTT	CASSLPPGGSNTEAFF